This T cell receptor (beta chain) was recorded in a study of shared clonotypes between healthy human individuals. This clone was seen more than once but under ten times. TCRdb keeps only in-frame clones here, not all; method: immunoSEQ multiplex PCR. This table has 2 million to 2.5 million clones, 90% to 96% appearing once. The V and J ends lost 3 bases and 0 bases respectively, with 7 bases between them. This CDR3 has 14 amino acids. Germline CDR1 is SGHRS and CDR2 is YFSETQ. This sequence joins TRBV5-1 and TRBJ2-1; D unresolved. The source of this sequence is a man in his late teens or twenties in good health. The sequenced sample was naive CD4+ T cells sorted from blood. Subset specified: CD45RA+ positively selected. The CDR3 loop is CASSYAYSYNEQFF. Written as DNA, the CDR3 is TGCGCCAGCAGCTACGCGTACTCCTACAATGAGCAGTTCTTC.